These 8 T cell receptor beta chains share one sample of origin, sequenced in a study of blood T cells in healthy people across ages. With a J-beta primer mix and a sample-barcoded 5' primer, a second PCR ran about 7 to 12 cycles. TCRdb re-called the 5' RACE reads with MiXCR, one entry per CDR3 protein. The sample has roughly 730,000 distinct CDR3 sequences, about 56% seen once; the top ten hold under 30%. The sequenced sample was blood. The source of these receptors is a man aged 40-50 years in good health.

This chain uses TRBV5-1 with TRBJ1-1, with unresolved D. The V and J ends lost 3 bases and 0 bases respectively, with 12 bases between them. The CDR3 has 15 amino acids. CDR1 is SGHRS and CDR2 is YFSETQ in the germline V gene. CDR3 coding DNA: TGCGCCAGCAGCTCCGGTGGGTCGCTGAACACTGAAGCTTTCTTT. Translation: CASSSGGSLNTEAFF.

The chain links TRBV28 to TRBJ1-4, with 8 bases matching TRBD1. With V trimmed by 6 bases and J by 6 bases, 6 bases remained unmatched. Germline V lookup: CDR1 MDHEN, CDR2 SYDVKM. This CDR3 region has 14 residues. CDR3 bases: TGTGCCAGCAGGGCGACAGGGGAGGATGAAAAACTGTTTTTT. Its protein product is CASRATGEDEKLFF.

The chain links TRBV7-6 to TRBJ2-7; D is unresolved. Germline CDR1 is SGHVS and CDR2 is FNYEAQ. The CDR3 extends over 14 amino acids. V was cut by 3 bases and J by 0 bases, with 9 bases left in between. The CDR3 DNA reads TGTGCCAGCAGCTTGGCAGAGCACTCCTACGAGCAGTACTTC. Translating it yields CASSLAEHSYEQYF. The variable domain in full, completed from reference TRBV7-6 and TRBJ2-7, reads GAGVSQSPRYKVTKRGQDVALRCDPISGHVSLYWYRQALGQGPEFLTYFNYEAQQDKSGLPNDRFSAERPEGSISTLTIQRTEQRDSAMYRCASSLAEHSYEQYFGPGTRLTVT.

The chain combines TRBV9 with TRBJ2-3; 9 bases are a match to TRBD2. Germline V gene sequence: CDR1 SGDLS, CDR2 YYNGEE. The CDR3 contains 16 residues. J lost 2 bases, V lost 0 bases, and 4 bases had no gene match. The CDR3 reads CASSVGAGGLTDTQYF. Written as DNA, the CDR3 is TGTGCCAGCAGCGTAGGAGCGGGAGGACTCACAGATACGCAGTATTTT.

V gene TRBV25-1 combines with J gene TRBJ1-1; the D gene is possibly TRBD1 (5 bases). The germline V gene has CDR1 MGHDK and CDR2 SYGVNS. CDR3 length equals 16 residues. With 8 bases removed from V and 0 bases from J, the gap between germline ends came to 19 bases. Here the CDR3 DNA reads TGTGCCAGCTCAAAATCTAGGGGTCCTATGAACACTGAAGCTTTCTTT. Translated: CASSKSRGPMNTEAFF. The full variable domain, in which reference TRBV25-1 and TRBJ1-1 provide the parts outside the CDR3, is EADIYQTPRYLVIGTGKKITLECSQTMGHDKMYWYQQDPGMELHLIHYSYGVNSTEKGDLSSESTVSRIRTEHFPLTLESARPSHTSQYLCASSKSRGPMNTEAFFGQGTRLTVV.

The chain carries TRBV24-1 and TRBJ1-3; no reliable D call. V lost 5 bases and J 2 bases, leaving 12 bases between the germline ends. The CDR3 extends over 15 amino acids. Germline V gene sequence: CDR1 KGHDR, CDR2 SFDVKD. CDR3 sequence reads: CATSGGGPPGNTIYF. The CDR3, as DNA: TGTGCCACCAGTGGTGGTGGTCCCCCTGGAAACACCATATATTTT.

The rearrangement links TRBV10-3 to TRBJ1-5, with D possibly being TRBD1 (5 bases). Germline V CDR1 and CDR2: ENHRY, SYGVKD. The CDR3 spans 16 residues. V shed 11 bases and J shed 1 base, with 21 bases lying between them. CDR3 amino acids: CAFVPREERSNQPQHF. The CDR3 nucleotides are TGTGCCTTTGTACCCAGGGAAGAAAGGAGCAATCAGCCCCAGCATTTT.

The chain carries TRBV7-2 and TRBJ2-4; TRBD2 agrees at 7 bases. TRBJ2-5 explains the end of the DNA better; the J call may be wrong. The V gene's germline CDR1 is SGHTA and CDR2 FQGNSA. The CDR3 is made up of 15 amino acids. In DNA form, the CDR3 reads TGTACCAGCAGCATCGGGACTATACTTCAAGAGACCCAGTACTTC. Protein: CTSSIGTILQETQYF.